One and the same sample provided the 26 T cell receptor beta chains below, sequenced in a study of blood T cells in healthy people across ages. The second PCR ran about 6 to 11 cycles with a sample-barcoded 5' primer and J-beta primers. TCRdb passed the 5' RACE reads through MiXCR, listing each CDR3 protein once. The sample has 2 million or so distinct CDR3 sequences, less than 50% seen once. Source material: blood. The receptors shown here come from a woman between 40 and 55 years old in good health.

The chain is built from TRBV4-2 and TRBJ2-1; 7 positions match TRBD2. V was clipped by 4 bases and J by 3 bases; unmatched bases: 6. The germline V gene has CDR1 LGHNA and CDR2 YNFKEQ. The CDR3 runs to 15 residues. CDR3 region: CASSPTTGGYNEQFF. CDR3 DNA sequence: TGTGCCAGCAGCCCCACGACGGGGGGCTACAATGAGCAGTTCTTC.

The count of this clonotype is one. The chain uses TRBV7-2 and TRBJ1-1; D might be TRBD1 (5 bases). V dropped 7 bases and J dropped 4 bases, with 19 bases sitting between them. The CDR3 loop spans 15 amino acids. Germline V gives CDR1 SGHTA, CDR2 FQGNSA. The DNA for the CDR3 is TGTGCCAGCACCCCTCTCCAGGGTCGGGGCACTGAAGCTTTCTTT. Its protein product is CASTPLQGRGTEAFF.

Concerning this clonotype itself: With a much larger clone just one base away, this may be a read error. The V call is TRBV28, the J call TRBJ2-7; 12 bases are a match to TRBD2. The J call may be mistaken, given a closer DNA end match to TRBJ2-5. The CDR3 is made up of 17 amino acids. Germline CDR1 reads MDHEN; CDR2 reads SYDVKM. This chain's CDR3 is CASRPRDPSGGGGTQYF. Written as DNA, the CDR3 is TGTGCCAGCAGGCCACGTGATCCTAGCGGGGGGGGAGGGACCCAGTACTTC.

The chain employs TRBV11-3 and TRBJ2-5, with 7 bases that match TRBD2. V gave up 4 bases and J gave up 4 bases; unmatched junction bases: 9. There are 15 residues in the CDR3. CDR1 SGHNT and CDR2 YENEEA come from the germline V gene. The CDR3, as DNA: TGTGCCAGCAGCTCCAAGACGTCGGGGGGAGAGACCCAGTACTTC. Encoded protein: CASSSKTSGGETQYF.

This chain joins TRBV7-2 and TRBJ1-2; TRBD1 is a possible D gene (5 bases). CDR1 is SGHTA and CDR2 is FQGNSA in the germline V gene. The CDR3 totals 17 residues. V lost 2 bases, J lost 4 bases, and 20 bases lay in between. The CDR3 bases are TGTGCCAGCAGCTTAAGCCGGGGCTCTCTGGGAAGCTATGGCTACACCTTC. Translation gives CASSLSRGSLGSYGYTF.

The chain combines TRBV4-1 with TRBJ2-7; 10 bases match TRBD2. Per germline, CDR1 MGHRA and CDR2 YSYEKL. After removal of 2 bases from V and 3 bases from J, the junction contained 4 bases not matched to a gene. The CDR3 sequence is 15 residues long. The CDR3 region has the DNA TGCGCCAGCAGCCAATACATAGCGGGGGGCTACGAGCAGTACTTC. It translates to CASSQYIAGGYEQYF.

This chain joins TRBV4-2 and TRBJ2-5; TRBD2 matches at 7 bases. With V trimmed by 8 bases and J by 2 bases, 17 bases remained unmatched. This CDR3 spans 17 amino acids. The germline CDR1 and CDR2 sequences are LGHNA and YNFKEQ. The CDR3 DNA reads TGTGCCAGCGGCCCTGACAGTGGCGGGGGACTACAAGAGACCCAGTACTTC. Amino acids: CASGPDSGGGLQETQYF.

The chain couples TRBV7-2 to TRBJ2-5; 8 bases are a match to TRBD2. The CDR3 runs 16 residues. V shed 0 bases, J shed 5 bases, and the junction held 8 bases outside the gene matches. CDR1 and CDR2 (germline): SGHTA, FQGNSA. The CDR3 is CASSLAAGALDETQYF. The CDR3 nucleotides are TGTGCCAGCAGCTTAGCAGCGGGGGCCCTTGATGAGACCCAGTACTTC.

The V call is TRBV21-1, the J call TRBJ2-4; the DNA was not used to check the table's D call, TRBD1. The better agreement between TRBJ2-7 and the DNA end casts doubt on the J call. TRBV21-1 is an annotated pseudogene. The CDR3 runs to 15 residues. The CDR3 DNA follows: TGTGCCAGCAGGCCTCAGGGACGCAGGTCCCACGAGCAGTACTTC. It translates to CASRPQGRRSHEQYF.

The CDR3 protein is CGTDTQYF. In DNA form, the CDR3 reads TGCGGCACAGATACGCAGTATTTT. The gene calls are TRBV20-1 and TRBJ2-3; D unclear. The CDR3 loop spans 8 amino acids. Looked up from germline, CDR1 is DFQATT and CDR2 is SNEGSKA (reference sequence).

This chain connects TRBV5-1 to TRBJ1-4; D is uncertain. The V end was cut by 9 bases, the J end by 0 bases, with 18 bases between. Germline assignment: CDR1 SGHRS and CDR2 YFSETQ. This CDR3 has 16 residues. CDR3 in DNA: TGCGCCACCCCCACCGGCAGCCCGTCAACTAATGAAAAACTGTTTTTT. Protein: CATPTGSPSTNEKLFF.

This clonotype was counted ten times or more. The chain links TRBV29-1 to TRBJ2-7; D not certain. Germline V CDR1 and CDR2: SQVTM, ANQGSEA. V shed 5 bases and J shed 7 bases, with 15 bases lying between them. This CDR3 has 12 residues. As DNA, the CDR3 is TGCAGCGTTTCGGACCCATGGGGTGAGCAGTACTTC. Translating gives CSVSDPWGEQYF.

At least ten counts were recorded for this clonotype. The J gene is TRBJ2-7, the V gene TRBV12-5; D unresolved. The CDR3 length is 11 residues. Trimming pared 5 bases from V and 1 base from J, leaving 3 bases between. The germline V gene encodes CDR1 LGHNT and CDR2 FRNRAP. The CDR3 DNA reads TGTGCTAGTGGTAATTCCTACGAGCAGTACTTC. Translation: CASGNSYEQYF.

This clonotype was seen only once. This chain joins TRBV6-6 and TRBJ2-1; 12 nucleotides match TRBD1. The J call may be mistaken, given a closer DNA end match to TRBJ2-7. Germline loops: CDR1 MNHNY, CDR2 SVGAGI (reference sequence). This CDR3 spans 17 amino acids. The CDR3 spells CASSYSAGTGGYNEQYF. The CDR3 nucleotides are TGTGCCAGCAGTTACTCCGCCGGGACAGGGGGCTACAATGAGCAGTACTTC.

The rearrangement uses TRBV24-1 and TRBJ2-3, with D possibly being TRBD1 or TRBD2 (7 bases each). Germline CDR1 KGHDR, CDR2 SFDVKD. The V end lost 7 bases, the J end lost 5 bases, and 15 bases lay between the germline ends. The CDR3 loop spans 14 amino acids. In DNA form, the CDR3 reads TGTGCCACCAGCCCAGGGGGGGGCGAAGATACGCAGTATTTT. It translates to CATSPGGGEDTQYF.

J is TRBJ2-2 and V is TRBV12-3 or TRBV12-4, with 7 positions matching TRBD1. The CDR3 is made up of 15 amino acids. Losses at the gene ends were 6 bases for V and 5 bases for J; bases not matched to a gene: 9. In DNA, the CDR3 is TGTGCCAGCAGCCAACTTAGACAGGGAACCGGGGAGCTGTTTTTT. Translating gives CASSQLRQGTGELFF.

This sequence joins TRBV6-1 and TRBJ2-7, with D perhaps matching TRBD2 (5 bases). Germline V gene lookup returns CDR1 MNHNS and CDR2 SASEGT. Trimming left V 2 bases short and J 5 bases short, with 25 bases between. This CDR3 has 18 amino acids. The CDR3 is CASSETGWMALALHEQYF. The CDR3 nucleotides are TGTGCCAGCAGTGAAACCGGTTGGATGGCCCTAGCCCTGCACGAGCAGTACTTC.

This chain uses TRBV7-2 with TRBJ1-4; a weak D match, TRBD1 (6 bases). Germline CDR1 SGHTA, CDR2 FQGNSA. Trimming stripped 3 bases from V and 7 bases from J, with 21 bases between. The CDR3 covers 17 residues. CDR3 sequence: CASSLGFGGAGFEKLFF. DNA of the CDR3: TGTGCCAGCAGCTTGGGTTTTGGGGGCGCCGGTTTTGAAAAACTGTTTTTT.

The rearrangement joins TRBV2 to TRBJ2-3; tentatively, D is TRBD2 (5 bases). Germline CDR1 and CDR2: SNHLY and FYNNEI. This CDR3 comprises 14 residues. Trimming removed 8 bases at V and 1 base at J, with 13 bases between. This chain's CDR3 is CASGETAGTDTQYF. CDR3 nucleotides: TGTGCCAGCGGGGAGACGGCAGGCACAGATACGCAGTATTTT. Complete variable domain (other parts from reference TRBV2 and TRBJ2-3): EPEVTQTPSHQVTQMGQEVILRCVPISNHLYFYWYRQILGQKVEFLVSFYNNEISEKSEIFDDQFSVERPDGSNFTLKIRSTKLEDSAMYFCASGETAGTDTQYFGPGTRLTVL.

In its sample, this clonotype was seen a few times. The chain recombines TRBV5-1 with TRBJ2-1; the D call may be TRBD1 or TRBD2 (5 bases each). CDR3 size: 12 residues. The V gene's germline CDR1 is SGHRS and CDR2 YFSETQ. Deletions cut 0 bases from V and 14 bases from J, with 12 bases between. The CDR3: CASSLGPGTEFF. CDR3 nucleotide sequence: TGCGCCAGCAGCTTGGGTCCCGGGACGGAGTTCTTC.

Comments on this clonotype: The junction and the germline gene differ at one end; a read error may be behind it. This chain connects TRBV7-7 to TRBJ2-5; either TRBD1 or TRBD2 may supply D (5 bases each). The germline V gene has CDR1 SSHAT and CDR2 FNYEAQ (reference sequence). The CDR3 is 16 amino acids. The CDR3 sequence is CASSPGRKTLQEAQYF. CDR3 nucleotides: TGTGCTAGCAGCCCGGGACGGAAAACCCTCCAAGAGGCCCAGTACTTC.

The rearrangement links TRBV4-2 to TRBJ1-4, with D maybe TRBD1 (6 bases). Germline lookup yields CDR1 LGHNA and CDR2 YNFKEQ. V shed 0 bases and J shed 7 bases, with 15 bases lying between them. The CDR3 sequence is 16 residues long. In DNA, the CDR3 is TGTGCCAGCAGCCAAGATTTGGACAGCCTAGGTGAAAAACTGTTTTTT. Amino acid sequence: CASSQDLDSLGEKLFF.

The rearrangement links TRBV6-5 to TRBJ2-3, with D possibly TRBD2 on 6 matching bases. Germline lookup yields CDR1 MNHEY and CDR2 SVGAGI. Trimming left V 6 bases short and J 6 bases short, with 13 bases between. The CDR3 is 13 amino acids. The CDR3 coding sequence is TGTGCCAGCAGGGAGCACGGGGGTGATACGCAGTATTTT. Residues: CASREHGGDTQYF.

This clonotype was seen ten or more times. The rearrangement links TRBV4-2 to TRBJ2-7, with 8 bases aligning to TRBD2. Germline CDR1 LGHNA, CDR2 YNFKEQ. CDR3 length: 16 residues. Trimming removed 0 bases from V and 0 bases from J; junction bases left unmatched: 4. CDR3 DNA: TGTGCCAGCAGCCAAGATACCGGGGGGGCCTCCTACGAGCAGTACTTC. Its translation: CASSQDTGGASYEQYF.

V and J are TRBV6-6 and TRBJ2-7; D is perhaps TRBD2 (7 bases). CDR3 length: 16 amino acids. Trimming removed 2 bases from V and 7 bases from J, with 21 bases in between. CDR1 and CDR2 from the germline V gene are MNHNY and SVGAGI (reference sequence). CDR3 DNA: TGTGCCAGCAGTTACGCGAGGGCGGGGGCGTATAATGAGCAGTACTTC. Amino acids: CASSYARAGAYNEQYF.

The sample holds a few counts of this clonotype. Here the CDR3 DNA reads TGTGCCAGCAGTACGGACATACGCGGGCAGTACTTC. Translation gives CASSTDIRGQYF. The V gene is TRBV12-3 or TRBV12-4, the J gene TRBJ2-7; a possible D gene is TRBD1 (5 bases). V shed 5 bases and J shed 9 bases, with 14 bases lying between them. The CDR3 runs 12 residues.